The sequence of this T cell receptor beta chain was determined in a study of regulatory T cells in long-lasting Graves disease. Time point in this sample: newly diagnosed GD, antithyroid drugs for less than 3 months. The TCR library was made from RNA that had been extracted from PBMCs in TRIzol. The table lists this clonotype with many counts. Its antigen remains unknown. Arm-PCR of CDR3 regions and iRepertoire HTBI primers were used to build TCR beta libraries. TCRdb reprocessed the multiplex PCR reads with MiXCR, giving one entry per CDR3 protein. The sample shows about 610,000 distinct CDR3 sequences, roughly 16% of them seen only once. Study-level results: Because few samples were included, accuracy may have been lower.

The CDR3 length is 14 residues. V lost 6 bases to trimming and J lost 0 bases; unmatched junction nucleotides: 4. The germline gives CDR1 MNHNS, CDR2 SASEGT. The same sample was also studied in work on T cells in Graves' hyperthyroidism and ophthalmopathy. This second study says: Hyperthyroidism was newly diagnosed in patients aged 18 to 65 (duration under 2 months). First-round RT-PCR targeting the TCR CDR3 was performed with the HTBI primer set.

Source: peripheral blood mononuclear cells (PBMCs), taken at new diagnosis, from a patient treated with antithyroid drugs. The V call is TRBV6-1, the J call TRBJ2-7; 8 bases line up with TRBD2. The TCR originated in a young man with Graves disease. CDR3 residues: CASSQTSDSYEQYF. The CDR3 nucleotides read TGTGCCAGCAGCCAGACTAGCGACTCCTACGAGCAGTACTTC.